Presented here are 14 T cell receptor beta chains from one specimen sequenced in a study of response to subunit inactivated influenza vaccine. TCRdb re-called the RT-PCR reads with MiXCR, one entry per CDR3 protein. The table shows 500,000 to 600,000 distinct CDR3 sequences, with approximately 7.1% occurring only once. This sample comprised PBMCs from blood, obtained around 25 months after vaccination. Every receptor here comes from a man aged 50 to 69 who received an inactivated influenza vaccine.

At least ten counts were recorded for this clonotype. The chain has TRBV20-1 and TRBJ2-3; D ambiguous. Germline CDR1 and CDR2: DFQATT and SNEGSKA (reference sequence). The CDR3 runs to 13 residues. The V end lost 0 bases, the J end lost 4 bases, and 8 bases lay between the germline ends. The CDR3 protein is CSARDPSPDTQYF. In DNA, the CDR3 is TGCAGTGCTAGAGATCCTTCCCCAGATACGCAGTATTTT.

The chain combines TRBV29-1 with TRBJ2-1; D is perhaps TRBD2 (5 bases). CDR1 and CDR2 (germline): SQVTM, ANQGSEA. The CDR3 is 12 residues long. Trimming shortened V by 8 bases and J by 5 bases, and 13 bases separated the two germline ends. As DNA, the CDR3 is TGCAGCACTCGGACTGGAAACAATGAGCAGTTCTTC. This encodes CSTRTGNNEQFF.

This clonotype was counted ten times or more. DNA of the CDR3: TGTGCCAGCACCAAAAGCTGGGGATTAGAGCAGTACTTC. It specifies CASTKSWGLEQYF. This chain links TRBV7-2 with TRBJ2-7; no reliable D call. V was cut by 7 bases and J by 7 bases, with 17 bases left in between. The CDR3 contains 13 residues. From germline, CDR1 is SGHTA and CDR2 FQGNSA.

This clonotype came up a few times. As DNA, the CDR3 is TGTGCCAGCAGTTACAACCGGGACGGACCCTACGAGCAGTACTTC. Its protein is CASSYNRDGPYEQYF. The chain recombines TRBV6-5 with TRBJ2-7; D might be TRBD1 or TRBD2, each matching 5 bases. The CDR3 has 15 amino acids. V shed 2 bases and J shed 2 bases, with 13 bases lying between them. Looked up from germline, CDR1 is MNHEY and CDR2 is SVGAGI.

The rearrangement links TRBV12-3 or TRBV12-4 to TRBJ2-2, with D possibly called TRBD1 or TRBD2 (6 bases each). V lost 0 bases to trimming and J lost 2 bases, with 10 bases between them. This CDR3 is 16 amino acids long. The DNA for the CDR3 is TGTGCCAGCAGTTTAGCCTGGGGGGCCAACACCGGGGAGCTGTTTTTT. Residues: CASSLAWGANTGELFF.

This clonotype was picked up a small number of times. The chain links TRBV5-1 to TRBJ1-1; D unresolved. The CDR3 loop spans 15 amino acids. V was trimmed by 4 bases and J by 1 base, leaving 14 bases between them. From germline, CDR1 is SGHRS and CDR2 YFSETQ. The CDR3 coding sequence is TGCGCCAGCAGCCCTATTGGACGGGCGAACACTGAAGCTTTCTTT. Translating it yields CASSPIGRANTEAFF.

In its sample, this clonotype was seen a few times. The V gene is TRBV7-8, the J gene TRBJ2-1, with TRBD2 matching 11 bases. V dropped 2 bases and J dropped 2; count of bases not matched to a gene: 11. This CDR3 comprises 19 residues. Germline V gene data show CDR1 as SGHVS and CDR2 as FQNEAQ. Here the CDR3 DNA reads TGTGCCAGCAGCTTACCGGGACTAGCGGCAATTAGCACCTACAATGAGCAGTTCTTC. It is translated as CASSLPGLAAISTYNEQFF.

The sample holds many counts of this clonotype. V gene TRBV20-1 combines with J gene TRBJ2-1; D uncertain. Deletions cut 6 bases from V and 7 bases from J, with 10 bases between. CDR1 is DFQATT and CDR2 is SNEGSKA in the germline V gene (reference sequence). The CDR3 is 11 amino acids. The CDR3 DNA reads as TGCAGTGCCGAAGTGATAAATGAGCAGTTCTTC. It yields the protein CSAEVINEQFF.

In its sample, this clonotype was seen many times. The CDR3 DNA sequence: TGTGCCAGCAGTTCAAGGGGAGGAGTCACTGAAGCTTTCTTT. Translation gives CASSSRGGVTEAFF. This chain joins TRBV12-3 or TRBV12-4 and TRBJ1-1, with D tentatively TRBD1 (5 bases). The CDR3 runs 14 residues. V was pared by 4 bases and J by 4 bases, with 13 bases between.

This clonotype was seen repeatedly, ten times or more. The V call is TRBV6-1, the J call TRBJ2-1, with unresolved D. Germline values: CDR1 MNHNS, CDR2 SASEGT. V was cut by 3 bases and J by 2 bases, with 11 bases left in between. CDR3 length equals 15 residues. CDR3 region: CASSEFVLTYNEQFF. CDR3 in DNA: TGTGCCAGCAGTGAGTTCGTTCTCACCTACAATGAGCAGTTCTTC.

This clonotype was observed many times. This chain joins TRBV25-1 and TRBJ1-1; D gene uncertain. Germline CDR1 is MGHDK and CDR2 is SYGVNS. V was shortened by 5 bases and J by 4 bases, with 14 bases between the two germline ends. The CDR3 consists of 14 residues. CDR3 sequence reads: CASSPEYEGTEAFF. Written as DNA, the CDR3 is TGTGCCAGCAGTCCTGAATATGAGGGCACTGAAGCTTTCTTT.

V is TRBV6-2 or TRBV6-3 and J is TRBJ2-7; D ambiguous. The CDR3 is made up of 15 amino acids. From germline, CDR1 is MNHEY and CDR2 SVGEGT. Trimming took off 2 bases at V and 3 bases at J, with 14 bases between the two ends. The CDR3 sequence: CASSYGSLIYYEQYF. As DNA, the CDR3 is TGTGCCAGCAGTTACGGATCACTAATCTACTACGAGCAGTACTTC.

J is TRBJ2-3 and V is TRBV6-5, with D perhaps matching TRBD1 (6 bases). The germline gives CDR1 MNHEY, CDR2 SVGAGI. The ends were cut back, 0 bases at V and 5 bases at J, with 9 bases in the middle. The CDR3 contains 14 residues. The CDR3: CASSYSQGIDTQYF. Here the CDR3 DNA reads TGTGCCAGCAGTTACTCGCAGGGGATAGATACGCAGTATTTT.

This clonotype has only a few counts. This chain links TRBV5-1 with TRBJ2-1; D is uncertain. The CDR3 is 15 amino acids. V lost 1 base, J lost 0 bases, and 8 bases lay in between. Germline assignment: CDR1 SGHRS and CDR2 YFSETQ. The CDR3 nucleotides are TGCGCCAGCAGCTTGCGGTTCGACTCCTACAATGAGCAGTTCTTC. Protein: CASSLRFDSYNEQFF.